This section outlines one T cell receptor beta chain sequence together with its context. Its antigen is not identified. This entry is derived from a study of blood T cells in healthy people across ages. Germline values: CDR1 MDHEN, CDR2 SYDVKM. Trimming left V 10 bases short and J 2 bases short, with 22 bases between. This CDR3 comprises 16 residues. General observations from the study: Because donor CMV status was unknown, expanded clonotype changes were possibly confounded.

The authors ran a second PCR of about 7 to 11 cycles using a sample-barcoded 5' primer and a J-beta primer mix. MiXCR was run by TCRdb on the 5' RACE reads, yielding one entry per CDR3 protein. Seen here are approximately 1,000,000 distinct CDR3 sequences, around 45% observed once, and the top ten hold around 18%. The sequence was collected from a woman aged 55-75 years in good health. The sequencing input was blood. The chain recombines TRBV28 with TRBJ2-3, with D tentatively TRBD2 (6 bases). CDR3 bases: TGTGCCAACAGAGAGTCCTCGAGCGGGTCCACAGATACGCAGTATTTT. Translated: CANRESSSGSTDTQYF.